This T cell receptor beta chain was captured by sequencing in a study of human T cells and chemical hapten exposure. This clonotype occurred many times. Each CDR3 protein is one row after TCRdb ran MiXCR on the RACE reads. The repertoire holds 30,000 to 40,000 distinct CDR3 sequences, with less than 15% as singletons. The time point: pre-sensitization, week 0. Treatment given: therapeutic diphenylcyclopropenone sensitization with weekly scalp DPC. Extraction of total RNA was performed on unfractionated whole blood. The germline CDR1 and CDR2 sequences are SGHAT and FQNNGV. The CDR3 extends over 18 amino acids. V dropped 1 base and J dropped 2; count of bases not matched to a gene: 12.

The TCR comes from a woman in her forties with alopecia areata. Some clones in this sample may be carry-over from other donors' samples. The sample in question was whole blood, obtained in connection with sensitization to the hapten diphenylcyclopropenone (DPC). The chain has TRBV11-2 and TRBJ2-7; 9 bases align to TRBD1. DNA for the CDR3: TGTGCCAGCAGCTTAGGTCCAAGCCACGGGACAGGGACCTACGAGCAGTACTTC. Amino acid sequence: CASSLGPSHGTGTYEQYF.